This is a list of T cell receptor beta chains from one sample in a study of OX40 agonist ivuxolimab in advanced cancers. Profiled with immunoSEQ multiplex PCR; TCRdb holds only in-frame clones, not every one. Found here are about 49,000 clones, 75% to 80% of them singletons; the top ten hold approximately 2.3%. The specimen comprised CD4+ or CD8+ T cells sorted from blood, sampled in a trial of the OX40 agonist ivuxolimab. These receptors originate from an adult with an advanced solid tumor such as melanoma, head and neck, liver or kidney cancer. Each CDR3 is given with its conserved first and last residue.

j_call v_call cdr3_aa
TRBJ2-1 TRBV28 CASGVQRFYNEQFF
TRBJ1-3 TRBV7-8 CASSPIGGAGNTIYF
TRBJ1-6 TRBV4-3 CASSQDGGGEDSPLHF
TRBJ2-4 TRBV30 CAWSPDRLVQYF
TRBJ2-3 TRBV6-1 CASLGLVTDTQYF
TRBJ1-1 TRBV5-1 CASSLGRGWTEAFF
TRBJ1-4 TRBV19 CASHTTGTGNEKLFF
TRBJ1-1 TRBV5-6 CASSLSGGAGMNTEAFF
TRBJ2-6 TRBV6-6 CASSRTRGSGANVLTF
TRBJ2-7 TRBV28 CASSFEIYEQYF
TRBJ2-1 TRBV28 CASSLPWRGGEQFF
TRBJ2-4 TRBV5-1 CASSETVAKNIQYF
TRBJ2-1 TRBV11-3 CASSSEGAGGGMSYNEQFF
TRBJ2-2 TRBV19 CASSIDPQGAGHGELFF
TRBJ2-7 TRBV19 CASSIEKGVHEQYF
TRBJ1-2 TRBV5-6 CASTTRREHPGGGYTF
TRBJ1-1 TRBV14 CASSQGNRLNTEAFF
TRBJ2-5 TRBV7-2 CASSPPGRSPWETQYF
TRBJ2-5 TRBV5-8 CASNPGPKETQYF
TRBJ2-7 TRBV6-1 CASLMGGAREQYF
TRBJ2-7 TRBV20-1 CSGWTSHEQYF
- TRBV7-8 CASSLLYEQYF